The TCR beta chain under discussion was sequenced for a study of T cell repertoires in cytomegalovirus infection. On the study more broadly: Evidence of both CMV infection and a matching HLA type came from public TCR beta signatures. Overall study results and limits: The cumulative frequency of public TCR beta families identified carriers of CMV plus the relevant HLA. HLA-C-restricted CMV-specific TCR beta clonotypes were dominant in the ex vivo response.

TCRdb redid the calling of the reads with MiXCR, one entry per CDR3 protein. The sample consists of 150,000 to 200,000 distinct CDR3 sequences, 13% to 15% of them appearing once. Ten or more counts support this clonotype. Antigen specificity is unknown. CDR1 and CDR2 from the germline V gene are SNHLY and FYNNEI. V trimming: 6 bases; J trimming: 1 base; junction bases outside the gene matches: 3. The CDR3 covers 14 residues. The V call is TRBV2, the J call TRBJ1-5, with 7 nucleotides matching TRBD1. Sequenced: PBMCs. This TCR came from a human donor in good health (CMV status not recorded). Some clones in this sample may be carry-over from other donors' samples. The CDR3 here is CASRPGQSNQPQHF. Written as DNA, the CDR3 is TGTGCCAGCAGGCCGGGACAGAGCAATCAGCCCCAGCATTTT.